This T cell receptor beta chain came from a study of cytomegalovirus exposure and HLA in healthy donors. Overall study results and limits: Reports indicated that the classifier achieved high specificity and sensitivity in diagnosing cytomegalovirus status. According to the study, some 160 TCR beta chains were cytomegalovirus-associated. Many donors carried some public TCRs, although rarity characterized most TCR sequences.

With 4 bases removed from V and 1 base from J, the gap between germline ends came to 14 bases. Germline V lookup: CDR1 MNHEY, CDR2 SMNVEV (reference sequence). The CDR3 totals 16 residues. Sequencing used immunoSEQ multiplex PCR; TCRdb keeps in-frame clones, though not all of them. The top ten clones hold roughly 0.8% of a sample with a few hundred thousand clones, 86% of them seen once. This clone was detected once. Its antigen is as yet unknown. The source of this sequence is a woman under 30 in good health and CMV-seronegative. The sample consisted of PBMCs. The gene calls are TRBV27 and TRBJ2-1; D perhaps matches TRBD2 (5 bases). The CDR3 nucleotides read TGTGCCAGCAGTTCCCCGGACTCGAGTTCCTACAATGAGCAGTTCTTC. This translates into CASSSPDSSSYNEQFF.